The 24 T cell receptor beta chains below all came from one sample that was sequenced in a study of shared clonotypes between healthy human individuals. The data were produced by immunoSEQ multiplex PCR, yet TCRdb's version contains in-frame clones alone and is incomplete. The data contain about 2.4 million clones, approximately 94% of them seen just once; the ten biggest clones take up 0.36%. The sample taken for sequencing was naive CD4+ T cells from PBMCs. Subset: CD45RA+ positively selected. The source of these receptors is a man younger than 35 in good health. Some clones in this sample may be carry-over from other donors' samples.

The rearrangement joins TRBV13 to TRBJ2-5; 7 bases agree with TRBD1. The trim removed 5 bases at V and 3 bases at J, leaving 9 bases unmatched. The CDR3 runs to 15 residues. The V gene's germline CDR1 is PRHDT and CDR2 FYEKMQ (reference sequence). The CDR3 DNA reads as TGTGCCAGCAGCCTTACGGGGCAGGGGGAAGAGACCCAGTACTTC. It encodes CASSLTGQGEETQYF. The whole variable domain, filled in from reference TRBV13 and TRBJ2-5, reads AAGVIQSPRHLIKEKRETATLKCYPIPRHDTVYWYQQGPGQDPQFLISFYEKMQSDKGSIPDRFSAQQFSDYHSELNMSSLELGDSALYFCASSLTGQGEETQYFGPGTRLLVL.

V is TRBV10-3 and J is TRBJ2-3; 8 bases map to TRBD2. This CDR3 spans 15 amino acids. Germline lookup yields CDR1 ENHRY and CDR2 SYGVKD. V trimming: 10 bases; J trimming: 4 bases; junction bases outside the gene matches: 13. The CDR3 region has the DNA TGTGCCACCTCAGATAGCGGGAAGGGGGCAGATACGCAGTATTTT. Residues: CATSDSGKGADTQYF.

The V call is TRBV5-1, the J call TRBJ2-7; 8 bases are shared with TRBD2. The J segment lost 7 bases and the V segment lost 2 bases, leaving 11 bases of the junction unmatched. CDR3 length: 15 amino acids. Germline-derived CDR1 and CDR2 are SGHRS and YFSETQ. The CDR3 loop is CASSLPSGSPPEQYF. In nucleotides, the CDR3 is TGCGCCAGCAGCTTACCTAGCGGGTCCCCCCCTGAGCAGTACTTC.

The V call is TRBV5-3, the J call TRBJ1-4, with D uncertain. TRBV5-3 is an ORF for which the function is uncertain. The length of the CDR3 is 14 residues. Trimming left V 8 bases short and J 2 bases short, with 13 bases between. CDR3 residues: CASDEGVTNEKLFF. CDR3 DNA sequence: TGTGCCAGCGATGAGGGTGTTACTAATGAAAAACTGTTTTTT.

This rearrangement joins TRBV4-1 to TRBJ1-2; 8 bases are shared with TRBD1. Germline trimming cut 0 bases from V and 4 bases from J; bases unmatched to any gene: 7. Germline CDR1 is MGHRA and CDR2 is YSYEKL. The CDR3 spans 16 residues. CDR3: CASSQDDRGFGYGYTF. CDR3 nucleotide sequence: TGCGCCAGCAGCCAAGACGACAGGGGATTTGGCTATGGCTACACCTTC.

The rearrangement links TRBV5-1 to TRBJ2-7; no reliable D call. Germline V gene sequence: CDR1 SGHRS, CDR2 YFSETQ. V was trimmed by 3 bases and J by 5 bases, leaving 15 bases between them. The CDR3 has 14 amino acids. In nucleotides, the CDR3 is TGCGCCAGCAGCTCCGGGCAGGAAGGGCACGAGCAGTACTTC. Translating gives CASSSGQEGHEQYF.

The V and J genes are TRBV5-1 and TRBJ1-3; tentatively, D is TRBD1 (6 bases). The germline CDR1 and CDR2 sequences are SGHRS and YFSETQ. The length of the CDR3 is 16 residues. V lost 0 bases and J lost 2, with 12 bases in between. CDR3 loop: CASSLEQGVAGNTIYF. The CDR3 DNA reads TGCGCCAGCAGCTTGGAACAGGGCGTTGCTGGAAACACCATATATTTT.

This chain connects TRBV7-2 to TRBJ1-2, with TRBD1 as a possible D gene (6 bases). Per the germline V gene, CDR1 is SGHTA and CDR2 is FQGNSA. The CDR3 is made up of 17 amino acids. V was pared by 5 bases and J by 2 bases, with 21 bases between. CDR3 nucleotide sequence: TGTGCCAGCAGCCTAACTTTCAACAGGGCCCTAAACTATGGCTACACCTTC. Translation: CASSLTFNRALNYGYTF.

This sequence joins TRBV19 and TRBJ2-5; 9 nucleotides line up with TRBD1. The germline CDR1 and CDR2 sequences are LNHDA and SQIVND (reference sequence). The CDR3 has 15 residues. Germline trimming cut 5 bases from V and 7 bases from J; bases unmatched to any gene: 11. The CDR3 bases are TGTGCCAGTAGTGCGGGACAGGGCGACCTCAGGACCCAGTACTTC. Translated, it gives CASSAGQGDLRTQYF.

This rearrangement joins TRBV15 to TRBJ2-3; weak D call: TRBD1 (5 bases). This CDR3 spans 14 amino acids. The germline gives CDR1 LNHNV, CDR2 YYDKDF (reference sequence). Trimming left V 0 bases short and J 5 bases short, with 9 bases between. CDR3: CATSRDRVVDTQYF. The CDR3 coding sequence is TGTGCCACCAGCAGAGACAGGGTGGTAGATACGCAGTATTTT. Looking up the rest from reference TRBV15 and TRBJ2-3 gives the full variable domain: DAMVIQNPRYQVTQFGKPVTLSCSQTLNHNVMYWYQQKSSQAPKLLFHYYDKDFNNEADTPDNFQSRRPNTSFCFLDIRSPGLGDTAMYLCATSRDRVVDTQYFGPGTRLTVL.

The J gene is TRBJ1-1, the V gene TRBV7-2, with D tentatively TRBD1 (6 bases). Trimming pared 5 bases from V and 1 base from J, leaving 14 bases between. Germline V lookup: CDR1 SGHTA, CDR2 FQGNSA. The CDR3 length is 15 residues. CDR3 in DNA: TGTGCCAGCAGCCCAGCGGGGACACAGAACACTGAAGCTTTCTTT. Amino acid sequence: CASSPAGTQNTEAFF.

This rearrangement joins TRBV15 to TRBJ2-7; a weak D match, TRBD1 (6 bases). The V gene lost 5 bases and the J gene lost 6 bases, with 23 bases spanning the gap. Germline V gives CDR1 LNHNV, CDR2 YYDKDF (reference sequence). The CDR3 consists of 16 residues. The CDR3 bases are TGTGCCACCAGCGCCGTTTTGGGACAAGGAATGGGCGAGCAGTACTTC. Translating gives CATSAVLGQGMGEQYF.

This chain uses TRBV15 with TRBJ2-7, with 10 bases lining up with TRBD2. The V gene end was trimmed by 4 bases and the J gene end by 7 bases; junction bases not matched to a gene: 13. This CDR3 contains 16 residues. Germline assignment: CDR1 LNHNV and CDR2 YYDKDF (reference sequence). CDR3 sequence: CATSTYSLAGVREQYF. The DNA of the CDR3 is TGTGCCACCAGCACCTATAGCCTAGCGGGGGTACGGGAGCAGTACTTC.

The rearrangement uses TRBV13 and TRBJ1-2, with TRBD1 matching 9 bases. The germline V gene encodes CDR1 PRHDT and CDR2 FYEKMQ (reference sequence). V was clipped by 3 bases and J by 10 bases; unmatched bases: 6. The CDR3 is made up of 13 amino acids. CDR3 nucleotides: TGTGCCAGCAGCTTGGGAAGGACAGGGGACTACACCTTC. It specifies CASSLGRTGDYTF.

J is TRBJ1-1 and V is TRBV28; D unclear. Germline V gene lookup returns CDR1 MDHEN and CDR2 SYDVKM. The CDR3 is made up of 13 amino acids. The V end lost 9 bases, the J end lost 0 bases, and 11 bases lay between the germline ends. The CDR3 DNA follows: TGTGCCAGTCTTCGTACTCTGAACACTGAAGCTTTCTTT. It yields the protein CASLRTLNTEAFF. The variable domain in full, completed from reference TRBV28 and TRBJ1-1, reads DVKVTQSSRYLVKRTGEKVFLECVQDMDHENMFWYRQDPGLGLRLIYFSYDVKMKEKGDIPEGYSVSREKKERFSLILESASTNQTSMYLCASLRTLNTEAFFGQGTRLTVV.

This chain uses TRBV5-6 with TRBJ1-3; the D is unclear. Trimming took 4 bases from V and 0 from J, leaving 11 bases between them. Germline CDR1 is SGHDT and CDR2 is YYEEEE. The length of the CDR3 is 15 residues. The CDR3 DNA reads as TGTGCCAGCAGCCTCCATTCAGGCTCTGGAAACACCATATATTTT. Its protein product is CASSLHSGSGNTIYF.

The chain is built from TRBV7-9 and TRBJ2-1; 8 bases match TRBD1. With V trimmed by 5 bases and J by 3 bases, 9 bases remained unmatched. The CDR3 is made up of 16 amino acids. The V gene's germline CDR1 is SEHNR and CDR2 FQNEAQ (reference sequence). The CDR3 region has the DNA TGTGCCAGCAGCCGTGGGCGGGACAGGATCTACAATGAGCAGTTCTTC. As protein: CASSRGRDRIYNEQFF.

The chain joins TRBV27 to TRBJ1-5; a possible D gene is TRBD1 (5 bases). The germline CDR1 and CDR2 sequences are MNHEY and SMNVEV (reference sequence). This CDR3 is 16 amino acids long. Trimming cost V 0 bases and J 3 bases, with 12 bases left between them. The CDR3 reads CASSLSPSGANQPQHF. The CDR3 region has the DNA TGTGCCAGCAGTTTATCGCCATCCGGGGCCAATCAGCCCCAGCATTTT.

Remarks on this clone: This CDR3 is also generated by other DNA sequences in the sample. The CDR3 DNA sequence: TGTGCCAGCAGTCGGGGGGGTAATGAAAAACTGTTTTTT. Its protein product is CASSRGGNEKLFF. The V and J genes are TRBV5-4 and TRBJ1-4; tentatively, D is TRBD1 (5 bases). CDR3 length equals 13 residues. Per the germline V gene, CDR1 is SGHNT and CDR2 is YYREEE (reference sequence). Trimming took 5 bases from V and 4 from J, leaving 9 bases between them.

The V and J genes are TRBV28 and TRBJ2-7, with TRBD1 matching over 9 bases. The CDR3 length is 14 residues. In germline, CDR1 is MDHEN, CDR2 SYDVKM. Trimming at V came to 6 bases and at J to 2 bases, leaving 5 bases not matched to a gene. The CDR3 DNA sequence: TGTGCCAGCAGGGGGACAGGGAGGCCCTACGAGCAGTACTTC. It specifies CASRGTGRPYEQYF.

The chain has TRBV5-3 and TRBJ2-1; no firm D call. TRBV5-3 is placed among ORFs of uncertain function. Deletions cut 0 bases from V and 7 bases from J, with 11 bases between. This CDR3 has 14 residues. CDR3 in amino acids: CARSLEGGLNEQFF. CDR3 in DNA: TGTGCCAGAAGCTTGGAGGGCGGTCTGAATGAGCAGTTCTTC.

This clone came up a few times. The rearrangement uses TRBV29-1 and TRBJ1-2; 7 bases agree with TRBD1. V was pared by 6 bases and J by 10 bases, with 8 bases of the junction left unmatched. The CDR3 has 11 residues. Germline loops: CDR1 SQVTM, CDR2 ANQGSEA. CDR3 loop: CSVLGQSSYTF. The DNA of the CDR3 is TGCAGCGTACTGGGACAGAGCTCCTACACCTTC.

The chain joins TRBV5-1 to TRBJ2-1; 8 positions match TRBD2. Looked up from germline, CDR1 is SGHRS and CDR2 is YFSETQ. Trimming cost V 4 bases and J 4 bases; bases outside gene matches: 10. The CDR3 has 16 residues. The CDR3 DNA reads TGCGCCAGCAGCCCCGCCGGGGGGGGCCCTTACAATGAGCAGTTCTTC. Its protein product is CASSPAGGGPYNEQFF.

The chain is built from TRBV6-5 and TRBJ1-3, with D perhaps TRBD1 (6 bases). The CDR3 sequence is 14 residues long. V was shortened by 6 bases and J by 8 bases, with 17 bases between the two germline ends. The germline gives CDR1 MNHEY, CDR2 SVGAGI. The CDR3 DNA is TGTGCCAGCAGGAGAGGGGGGGCCCGGGACACCATATATTTT. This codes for CASRRGGARDTIYF.